This TCR beta chain stems from a study of shared clonotypes between healthy human individuals (dated by TCRdb to between 2020 and 2021). In terms of the full investigation: A few men and a couple of women, aged 18 to 49 years, made up the cohort. For each donor, CD4 naive and CD4 memory were each run on three plates, CD8 naive on two plates, and CD8 memory on one plate. Libraries were prepared and TCR repertoires were sequenced by different laboratories using diverse techniques, in order to increase sequencing depth and limit assay-specific biases. To estimate repertoire size and how much clonotype sharing occurs between individuals, the study deeply sequenced the blood TCR repertoires of roughly 5 healthy adults. Each donor's leukapheresis produced roughly between about 0.8 and 8.9 billion PBMCs.

Here V drops 11 bases and J drops 4 bases, and the junction holds 16 bases not matched to any gene. CDR1 and CDR2 were assigned from the germline V gene as LGHNA and YNFKEQ. The cysteine opens and the phenylalanine closes a CDR3 of 16 amino acids. Only the CDR3 DNA is retained, 48 bases long and in frame from the first base. With respect to this clone: Its antigen remains undetermined. Base quality data are lacking; no much larger clone is found one base away.

Using the deep immunoSEQ assay, multiplex PCR amplified TCR CDR3 regions from genomic DNA. For each cell subset, the extracted genomic DNA was distributed evenly across all wells of several immunoSEQ 96-well plates, and each plate served as one replicate. Each replicate PCR for sorted subsets received about 200 ng genomic DNA, equal to about 29,000 T cell genomes. The purified libraries were quantified using a Qubit 3.0 fluorometer, sized with a Bioanalyzer 2100, and then quantified again using the KAPA Library Quantification kit. A separate single-read 150-cycle Illumina NextSeq 550 flow cell was used to sequence each immunoSEQ 96-well plate. As for how the authors treated the data: Because the immunoSEQ output held only junctional sequences and lacked quality scores, the filtering could not match the filtering applied to full-length reads. To assign V/J genes and CDR3, sequences were annotated using PyIR, a Python wrapper for IgBLAST v1.9, with IMGT germline references. Reads with weak V/J assignments (E-value above 1e-6), missing CDR3, stop codons, out-of-frame junctions, or ambiguous translated residues were removed. V3J clonotypes were defined as sequences sharing the same inferred V gene, J gene, and CDR3 amino acid sequence. The percentage overlap between two repertoires was calculated by dividing the number of shared unique clonotypes by the size of the smaller repertoire. Richness of each repertoire was evaluated using RTK rarefaction, the Chao1 estimator, and Recon v2.1 estimates of unobserved clonotypes. Generation probabilities for all TCRbeta clonotypes obtained by the gDNA method from a few donors were computed using OLGA. Here the immuneACCESS table is served through TCRdb, limited to in-frame sequences with V and J called. Missing clones are a known gap in these copies; in checked studies unresolved V genes cover under half, and the rest lacks a known reason. Clone size and the V and J calls come from that table; the DNA yielded D and trimming. This sample lists 630,000 or so clones; nearly 98% were detected once. The ten largest clones represent 0.3% to 0.35% of the sample.

What the study reported, not specific to this receptor: Larger estimated clonotype richness was generally found for naive subsets than for memory subsets. Pairwise subsampling indicated that sequencing depth was expected to affect the degree of clonotype sharing among donors. Even with the large sequencing depth, rarefaction of the sorted-subset datasets indicated that sequencing was incomplete. Sampling was restricted to blood, and TCR repertoires in tissues likely differ from the TCR repertoires found in blood. Clonotypes shared by all four sorted-subset donors showed higher generation probabilities than non-shared clonotypes. Because the study included only a small number of donors, the genetic and exposure-history diversity represented was limited. When a handful of donors were compared, the shared fraction of clonotypes was 5% to 6.5% for naive CD4, around 3.6% for naive CD8, roughly 2.5% for memory CD4, and 0.4% for memory CD8.

CD8 naive samples were obtained by positive selection for CCR7 among CD45RO-negative cells, yielding a CD45RA+CCR7+ population from which TemRA cells were excluded. The donors were healthy, HIV-negative adults who had no recently reported acute infections or vaccinations. Every donor was a Caucasian adult residing in Nashville, Tennessee, USA. After blood collection by leukapheresis, PBMCs were isolated using Ficoll-Histopaque density gradient centrifugation and then cryopreserved in the vapor phase of liquid nitrogen. Analytical flow cytometry was used to check the purity and quantity of each magnetically sorted T cell population. From each sorted fraction, genomic DNA was isolated and quantified by UV absorbance on a Nanodrop 2000c.

This receptor chain uses TRBV4-2 and TRBJ2-5; TRBD2 lines up with 10 middle nucleotides. Sequenced input: naive CD8+ T cells sorted from blood. The cell subset or site label, as the study defines it: CD45RA+CCR7+. The clonotype comes from a young man in good health. The CDR3 protein is CACSPASGSFLETQYF. The DNA reads as follows: TGTGCCTGCTCCCCGGCTAGCGGGAGTTTTTTAGAGACCCAGTACTTC.